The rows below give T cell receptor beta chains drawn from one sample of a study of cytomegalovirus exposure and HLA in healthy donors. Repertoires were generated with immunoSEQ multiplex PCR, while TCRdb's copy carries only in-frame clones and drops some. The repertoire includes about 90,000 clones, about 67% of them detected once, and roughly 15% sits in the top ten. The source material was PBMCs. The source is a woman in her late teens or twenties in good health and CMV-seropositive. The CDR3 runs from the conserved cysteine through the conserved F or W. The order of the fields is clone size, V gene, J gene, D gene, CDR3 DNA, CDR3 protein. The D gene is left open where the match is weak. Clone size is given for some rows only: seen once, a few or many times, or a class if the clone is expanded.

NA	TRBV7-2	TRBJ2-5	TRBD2	TGCGCCAGCAGCTCGCCCTCGACTAGCGAGACCCAGTACTTC	CASSSPSTSETQYF
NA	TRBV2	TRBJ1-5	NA	TGTGCCAGCAGTGAAGGACACCAACCGAATCAGCCCCAGCATTTT	CASSEGHQPNQPQHF
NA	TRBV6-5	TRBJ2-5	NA	TGTGCCAGCAGCCCTCTGCGGGAACAAGAGACCCAGTACTTC	CASSPLREQETQYF
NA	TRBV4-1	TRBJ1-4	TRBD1	TGCGCCAGCAGCCAAGAAAGACAGACAGGGCAGGGTCAACTGTTTTTT	CASSQERQTGQGQLFF
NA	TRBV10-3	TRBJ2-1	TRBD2	TGTGCCATCAGTGAAATAGGCGGGAGGGCAGGTGAGCAGTTCTTC	CAISEIGGRAGEQFF
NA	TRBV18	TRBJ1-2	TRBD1	TGTGCCAGCTCGGCCGGGACAGACCCGAACTATGGCTACACCTTC	CASSAGTDPNYGYTF
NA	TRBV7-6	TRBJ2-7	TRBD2	TGTGCCAGCAGCGTGGTAGCGGGGGACGAGCAGTACTTC	CASSVVAGDEQYF
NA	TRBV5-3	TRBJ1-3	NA	TGTGCCAGAAGCTGCTACTCAAGAGCAAGTTTTTCGAACACCATATATTTT	CARSCYSRASFSNTIYF
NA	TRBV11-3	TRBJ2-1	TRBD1	TGTGCCAGTAGCTCAGAGGGGGCACTAGACTACAATGAGCAGTTCTTC	CASSSEGALDYNEQFF
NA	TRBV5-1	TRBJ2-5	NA	TGCGCCAGCAGCCCTCGGACGGCGGGGCAGGAGACCCAGTACTTC	CASSPRTAGQETQYF
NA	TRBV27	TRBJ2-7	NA	TGTGCCAGCAGTTCCCAGGGGGGCGGATTCTCCTACGAGCAGTACTTC	CASSSQGGGFSYEQYF
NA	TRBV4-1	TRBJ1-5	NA	TGCGCCAGCAGCCAAGATAATTCCCGACAGGGCAATCAGCCCCAGCATTTT	CASSQDNSRQGNQPQHF
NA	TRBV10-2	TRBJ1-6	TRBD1	TGCGCCAGCAGCTCGGGACAGGGGGCGGGGGCCCTCCACTTT	CASSSGQGAGALHF
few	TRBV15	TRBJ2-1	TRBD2	TGTGCCACCAGCAGAGATTGGCTAGCGGGGAACAATGAGCAGTTCTTC	CATSRDWLAGNNEQFF
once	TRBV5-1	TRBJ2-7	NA	TGCGCCAGCAGCCTTAACTACGAGCAGTACTTC	CASSLNYEQYF
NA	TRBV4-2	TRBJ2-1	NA	TGTGCCAGCAGCCAAGATGAGCGACACAATGAGCAGTTCTTC	CASSQDERHNEQFF
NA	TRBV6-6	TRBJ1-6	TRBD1	TGTGCCAGCAGTTATTTGGGACAGGGGAATTCACCCCTCCACTTT	CASSYLGQGNSPLHF
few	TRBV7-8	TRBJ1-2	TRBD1	TGTGCCAGCAGCTTAGGCCGACAGGGGAGCTACACCTTC	CASSLGRQGSYTF
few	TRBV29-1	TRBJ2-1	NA	TGCAGCGCTGACTATGGGCAGTTCTTC	CSADYGQFF
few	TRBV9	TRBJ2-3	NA	TGTGCCAGCAGCGTAGGGACTGGCACAGATACGCAGTATTTT	CASSVGTGTDTQYF
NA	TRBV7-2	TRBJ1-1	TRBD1	TGTGCCAGCAGCTTCCTCGGGACAGCGAACACTGAAGCTTTCTTT	CASSFLGTANTEAFF
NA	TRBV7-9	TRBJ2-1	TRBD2	TGTGCCAGCACTCTAGCGGGGGGGGACAATGAGCAGTTCTTC	CASTLAGGDNEQFF
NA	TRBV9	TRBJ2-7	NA	TGTGCCAGCAGCGGGCGGGGCGCGACTCACGAGCAGTACTTC	CASSGRGATHEQYF
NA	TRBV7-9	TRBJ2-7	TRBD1	TGTGCCAGCAGCTTAGGGGACAGGGGTCACTACGAGCAGTACTTC	CASSLGDRGHYEQYF
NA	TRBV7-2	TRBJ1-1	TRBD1	TGTGCCAGCAGCTTAGAGGGACAGGGAAGTCTTGAAGCTTTCTTT	CASSLEGQGSLEAFF
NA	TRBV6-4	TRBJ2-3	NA	TGTGCCAGCAGTCCTAGCGGCACAGATACGCAGTATTTT	CASSPSGTDTQYF
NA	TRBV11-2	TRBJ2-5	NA	TGTGCCAGCAGCCCCCAGGCGGGGGCTTGGGAGACCCAGTACTTC	CASSPQAGAWETQYF
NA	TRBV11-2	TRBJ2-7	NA	TGTGCCAGCAGCCGTGGGAGTTCACCCACTTTCTACGAGCAGTACTTC	CASSRGSSPTFYEQYF
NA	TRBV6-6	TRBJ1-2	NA	TGTGCCAGCAGTACAGGGCAAATCGGCTACACCTTC	CASSTGQIGYTF
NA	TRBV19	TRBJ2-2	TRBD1	TGTGCCAGTAGAAACAGGGGGAACACCGGGGAGCTGTTTTTT	CASRNRGNTGELFF
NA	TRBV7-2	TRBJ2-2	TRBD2	TGTGCCAGCAGCTTTCCGATAACTAGCGGGAGAACCGGGGAGCTGTTTTTT	CASSFPITSGRTGELFF
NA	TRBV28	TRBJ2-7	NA	TGTGCCAGCAGTTTTAATGTGGGGGGACCGTCCTACGAGCAGTACTTC	CASSFNVGGPSYEQYF
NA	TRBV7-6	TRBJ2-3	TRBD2	TGTGCCAGCAGCCTAGGGACTAGCGGGAACACAGATACGCAGTATTTT	CASSLGTSGNTDTQYF
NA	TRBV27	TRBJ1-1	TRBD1	TGTGCCAGCAGTTCGCGGGACAGGGGGATGGAAGCTTTCTTT	CASSSRDRGMEAFF
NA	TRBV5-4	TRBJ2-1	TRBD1	TGTGCCAGCAGCGAGGGACAGGGTTGGTACAATGAGCAGTTCTTC	CASSEGQGWYNEQFF
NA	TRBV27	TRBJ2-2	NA	TGTGCCAGCACCCGACTGAGGGCTCAGAACACCGGGGAGCTGTTTTTT	CASTRLRAQNTGELFF
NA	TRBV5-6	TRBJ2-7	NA	TGTGCCAGCAGCCCATACGGGAGAGAGTTCCACGAGCAGTACTTC	CASSPYGREFHEQYF
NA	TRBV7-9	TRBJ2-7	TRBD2	TGTGCCAGCAGCTTAGGACTAGCGGGGGCCTACGAGCAGTACTTC	CASSLGLAGAYEQYF
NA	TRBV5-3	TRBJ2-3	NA	TGTGCCAGAAGCTTGGGGGGCCCTGGGTCTGCAGATACGCAGTATTTT	CARSLGGPGSADTQYF
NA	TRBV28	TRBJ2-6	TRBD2	TGTGCCAGCAGGGAGCTAGCGGGCGAGAGGACCAGCTCTGGGGCCAACGTCCTGACTTTC	CASRELAGERTSSGANVLTF